This TCR beta chain was sequenced for a study of T cell clonality in common variable immunodeficiency (dated by TCRdb to between 2014 and 2017). The research as a whole found: Reportedly, TCRbeta sequences from CVID had fewer deletions and N-nucleotide insertions, and highly modified clones with 13 or more V deletions were absent from CVID. The authors noted that sequencing repertoires of T cell subpopulations would be needed to clarify what caused the increased clonality in CVID. Correlations of repertoire features with clinical complications were constrained by heterogeneity among patients within the CVID cohort. CVID subjects shared fewer TCRbeta clones with each other than healthy controls did (p < 0.0001). Compared with healthy controls, CVID subjects showed increased TCRbeta clonality (t-test p = 0.018), a feature most characteristic of about a third of subjects. Although equal DNA input was used, an average of about 81,820 unique sequences per sample was obtained for controls, compared with around 30,000 for CVID samples.

For sequencing input, CVID and control samples contributed equivalent amounts of genomic DNA. For every sample, a 60 bp segment covering the rearranged TCRbeta CDR3 region was amplified and then sequenced. The immunoSEQ assay, a bias-corrected multiplex PCR combined with high-throughput sequencing, was used for TCRbeta amplification. The published analysis was carried out like this. Every unique nucleotide sequence was considered a clone and was annotated with V, D and J genes, copy number and frequency. Sequences were labeled productive if in frame, and non-productive if out of frame or containing stop codons. As previously described, clonality was computed from Shannon's entropy. Mean CDR3 Kyte-Doolittle hydropathy was derived from the predicted amino acid sequences of productive clones. Hierarchical clustering of scaled V gene usage was performed with the R hclust function using Manhattan distance and complete linkage. Sharing of clones by CDR3 amino acid sequence was evaluated by resampling 12 repertoires per group over 100 rounds. The repertoires were screened for 70 published EBV-specific TCRbeta sequences and roughly 240 published CMV-specific TCRbeta sequences. Analysis left out two CVID samples that produced under 10,000 sequences, so about 41 CVID repertoires remained. Sourced from immuneACCESS, this table was stored by TCRdb with only in-frame sequences that have V and J called. A share of the clones is absent; for the studies checked, an unresolved V gene accounts for under half, and the remainder has no known explanation. The DNA was the basis for D and trimming; V, J and clone size are from that table. This sample is represented by 45,000 to 70,000 clones, with no singletons among them. The ten biggest clones cover 5.4% of the sample.

This clone was detected ten times or more. Its antigen has not been determined. Sequencing ends 3 residues short of the CDR3 end; the germline J gene provides the rest. CDR3 length: 12 amino acids, cysteine to phenylalanine. Of the CDR3's DNA, 27 bases were read; they are in frame from base 1. Ends trimmed: V by 4 bases, J by 6 bases; bases unmatched to a gene: 3. For CDR1 and CDR2, the germline V gene lists MNHNS and SASEGT. Both CVID patients and healthy controls were predominantly of Caucasian heritage. From each donor, about 5 to 8.5 ml of heparinized peripheral whole blood was collected. TCRbeta CDR3 repertoires were sequenced from genomic DNA of adults with common variable immune deficiency (CVID) and healthy adult controls. The control group was made up of 22 healthy adult volunteers (10 male and 12 female) whose ages ranged from roughly 23 to 70 years, with a mean age of approximately 37. Diluted blood was subjected to density centrifugation over Hypaque 1077 or Ficoll-Paque for isolation of peripheral blood mononuclear cells. Genomic DNA was obtained from unsorted mononuclear cells through either Qiagen column purification or a centrifugation-based method.

What was sequenced was peripheral blood mononuclear cells. The clonotype comes from a person aged 18 to 69 in good health. The chain couples TRBV6-1 to TRBJ2-7, and 7 junctional nucleotides match TRBD1. CDR3 loop: CASSVGTVEQYF. The sequenced CDR3 bases are TGTGCCAGCAGTGTAGGGACAGTCGAG.